This section outlines one T cell receptor (beta chain) sequence together with its context. This entry belongs to a study of Ad26.COV2.S vaccination and SARS-CoV-2 variants. Treatment denoted: 15 to 20 received Ad26.COV2.S at low or high dose, single or two shots; several received placebo; per-sample allocation not given. Sampling was done on day 63 after the first vaccine or placebo injection. The repertoire was sequenced with immunoSEQ multiplex PCR; TCRdb's copy has only in-frame clones and lacks some. The data show 400,000 to 500,000 clones, over 75% seen once. The germline CDR1 and CDR2 sequences are MNHNY and SVGAGI (reference sequence). The CDR3 extends over 14 amino acids. The ends were cut back, 6 bases at V and 4 bases at J, with 15 bases in the middle.

Sequenced material: peripheral blood, taken in a trial of Ad26.COV2.S vaccine versus placebo. This receptor was identified in a person aged 18-60 years who received the Ad26.COV2.S COVID-19 vaccine or a placebo. The chain couples TRBV6-6 to TRBJ1-2, with D maybe TRBD1 (6 bases). The CDR3 DNA sequence: TGTGCCAGCAGACGGGACATACAGCCCTATGGCTACACCTTC. Its translation is CASRRDIQPYGYTF.